These 23 T cell receptor beta chains were sequenced from one sample in a study of long-term antiretroviral therapy in people with HIV. The assay, immunoSEQ v3.0, was run at survey level. Using immunoSEQ multiplex PCR, the repertoire was profiled, and TCRdb retains in-frame clones only, with some absent. This repertoire shows under 20,000 clones, around nine tenths found once; its top ten account for roughly a tenth. The sequenced sample was unsorted PBMCs, obtained 0.5 years after starting antiretroviral therapy. The receptors were gathered from a man aged 40-49 years with HIV.

This clone was recorded once. The chain couples TRBV5-7 to TRBJ2-6; D may be TRBD1 (5 bases). TRBV5-7 is assigned to the ORF class and has an uncertain function. With 2 bases removed from V and 0 bases from J, the gap between germline ends came to 15 bases. The CDR3 is made up of 18 amino acids. CDR3: CASSLVRSRASGANVLTF. CDR3 sequence (DNA): TGTGCCAGCAGCTTAGTTAGATCCAGGGCCTCTGGGGCCAACGTCCTGACTTTC.

The chain recombines TRBV27 with TRBJ2-7, with 7 bases aligning to TRBD2. The germline V gene encodes CDR1 MNHEY and CDR2 SMNVEV (reference sequence). This CDR3 contains 16 residues. V shed 5 bases, J shed 4 bases, and the junction held 14 bases outside the gene matches. The CDR3 region has the DNA TGTGCCAGCAGTCCCCTCCCCGGGACTAAAGCTTACGAGCAGTACTTC. This codes for CASSPLPGTKAYEQYF.

The chain recombines TRBV20-1 with TRBJ2-1; no reliable D call. From germline, CDR1 is DFQATT and CDR2 SNEGSKA (reference sequence). Trimming took off 2 bases at V and 4 bases at J, with 3 bases between the two ends. CDR3 length: 11 amino acids. The CDR3 coding sequence is TGCAGTGCTAGACAGTACAATGAGCAGTTCTTC. Its protein is CSARQYNEQFF.

This clone has a single count. One end of the junction does not line up with germline, which may come from a read error. The chain employs TRBV7-7 and TRBJ2-2; D not certain. The CDR3 is 12 residues long. The germline gives CDR1 SSHAT, CDR2 FNYEAQ (reference sequence). The CDR3 sequence is CASSLGAGELFF. CDR3 DNA sequence: TGTGCTAGCAGCTTAGGAGCCGGGGAGCTGTTTTTT.

This chain joins TRBV10-3 and TRBJ2-2; 11 bases map to TRBD1. The CDR3 totals 15 residues. The trim removed 4 bases at V and 5 bases at J, leaving 3 bases unmatched. Germline CDR1 reads ENHRY; CDR2 reads SYGVKD. The CDR3 spells CAISGGQGDTGELFF. The CDR3 DNA reads TGTGCCATCAGTGGGGGACAGGGGGATACCGGGGAGCTGTTTTTT.

The V call is TRBV9, the J call TRBJ1-1; D is ambiguous. With 2 bases removed from V and 0 bases from J, the gap between germline ends came to 5 bases. CDR1 and CDR2 from the germline V gene are SGDLS and YYNGEE. The CDR3 runs to 13 residues. The CDR3 DNA reads TGTGCCAGCAGCGTCGACCTGAACACTGAAGCTTTCTTT. Amino acids: CASSVDLNTEAFF. Full variable domain (missing parts from reference TRBV9 and TRBJ1-1): DSGVTQTPKHLITATGQRVTLRCSPRSGDLSVYWYQQSLDQGLQFLIQYYNGEERAKGNILERFSAQQFPDLHSELNLSSLELGDSALYFCASSVDLNTEAFFGQGTRLTVV.

V is TRBV5-6 and J is TRBJ2-7; D may be TRBD2 (6 bases). Germline CDR1 reads SGHDT; CDR2 reads YYEEEE. The CDR3 extends over 13 amino acids. The ends were cut back, 4 bases at V and 5 bases at J, with 13 bases in the middle. CDR3: CASSGTRGDEQYF. The DNA for the CDR3 is TGTGCCAGCAGCGGGACTCGGGGCGACGAGCAGTACTTC.

This rearrangement joins TRBV7-9 to TRBJ2-7; D might be TRBD2 (6 bases). CDR3 length equals 14 residues. V lost 5 bases, J lost 3 bases, and 14 bases lay in between. In germline, CDR1 is SEHNR, CDR2 FQNEAQ (reference sequence). The CDR3 DNA is TGTGCCAGCAGCCCCCAGGGAGGTCTCTACGAGCAGTACTTC. Protein sequence: CASSPQGGLYEQYF.

The J gene is TRBJ2-1, the V gene TRBV10-3, with 9 bases that match TRBD2. Looked up from germline, CDR1 is ENHRY and CDR2 is SYGVKD. The CDR3 runs to 16 residues. V lost 3 bases, J lost 2 bases, and 5 bases stayed unmatched. CDR3 sequence: CAISDASGVPYNEQFF. The CDR3 DNA reads as TGTGCCATCAGTGATGCTAGCGGGGTTCCCTACAATGAGCAGTTCTTC.

The V gene is TRBV27, the J gene TRBJ1-2; no clear D. The CDR3 sequence is 13 residues long. Germline-derived CDR1 and CDR2 are MNHEY and SMNVEV (reference sequence). The ends were cut back, 3 bases at V and 4 bases at J, with 9 bases in the middle. The CDR3 region has the DNA TGTGCCAGCAGTTTTGAGGGATTCTATGGCTACACCTTC. Translated: CASSFEGFYGYTF.

J is TRBJ2-7 and V is TRBV14, with a weak D call TRBD1 (6 bases). The V end lost 4 bases, the J end lost 7 bases, and 20 bases lay between the germline ends. Germline assignment: CDR1 SGHDN and CDR2 FVKESK. The CDR3 is made up of 15 amino acids. CDR3 DNA: TGTGCCAGCAGCCCCGGGACACCTGATCGGGAAGAGCAGTACTTC. Residues: CASSPGTPDREEQYF.

V gene TRBV6-1 combines with J gene TRBJ1-2; D is uncertain. The CDR3 is 13 amino acids. The germline V and J ends were trimmed by 6 bases and 4 bases, with 12 bases remaining between them. From germline, CDR1 is MNHNS and CDR2 SASEGT. This CDR3 reads CASSPRAVYGYTF. Written as DNA, the CDR3 is TGTGCCAGCAGCCCAAGGGCCGTCTATGGCTACACCTTC.

The sample holds one count of this clone. This chain links TRBV6-1 with TRBJ1-6; no clear D gene. With 1 base removed from V and 0 bases from J, the gap between germline ends came to 7 bases. There are 16 residues in the CDR3. Germline CDR1 is MNHNS and CDR2 is SASEGT. The chain's CDR3 is CASSEGKSSYNSPLHF. The DNA for the CDR3 is TGTGCCAGCAGTGAAGGCAAGAGCTCCTATAATTCACCCCTCCACTTT.

J is TRBJ2-7 and V is TRBV5-1; D is unresolved. This CDR3 comprises 13 residues. V was cut by 4 bases and J by 1 base, with 9 bases left in between. Germline CDR1 and CDR2: SGHRS and YFSETQ. The CDR3 bases are TGCGCCAGCAGCCCTACGCCGTCCTACGAGCAGTACTTC. This codes for CASSPTPSYEQYF.

The CDR3 sequence: CASSQDYVAGGYEQYF. The CDR3 bases are TGCGCCAGCAGCCAAGATTACGTCGCAGGGGGCTATGAGCAGTACTTC. The rearrangement links TRBV4-1 to TRBJ2-7, with 8 positions matching TRBD1. The CDR3 has 16 residues. The J segment lost 7 bases and the V segment lost 0 bases, leaving 11 bases of the junction unmatched. Per germline, CDR1 MGHRA and CDR2 YSYEKL.

V and J are TRBV7-3 and TRBJ1-3, with D tentatively TRBD1 (5 bases). The CDR3 is made up of 15 amino acids. Germline values: CDR1 SGHTA, CDR2 FQGTGA. V was trimmed by 4 bases and J by 2 bases, leaving 12 bases between them. The CDR3 protein is CASSSTGLPGNTIYF. CDR3 nucleotides: TGTGCCAGCAGCTCCACAGGTCTCCCTGGAAACACCATATATTTT. The whole variable domain, filled in from reference TRBV7-3 and TRBJ1-3, reads GAGVSQTPSNKVTEKGKYVELRCDPISGHTALYWYRQSLGQGPEFLIYFQGTGAADDSGLPNDRFFAVRPEGSVSTLKIQRTERGDSAVYLCASSSTGLPGNTIYFGEGSWLTVV.

This clone has more than one count but fewer than ten. The chain has TRBV11-2 and TRBJ1-2; no reliable D call. Trimming pared 2 bases from V and 7 bases from J, leaving 17 bases between. Germline V gene lookup returns CDR1 SGHAT and CDR2 FQNNGV. The CDR3 contains 15 residues. The DNA for the CDR3 is TGTGCCAGCAGCTTAACCCGGGTCTCCGGATTTGGCTACACCTTC. Translated: CASSLTRVSGFGYTF.

The chain carries TRBV18 and TRBJ2-2; D possibly uses TRBD1 or TRBD2 (5 bases each). This CDR3 comprises 16 residues. V shed 1 base and J shed 1 base, with 10 bases lying between them. Germline V gene lookup returns CDR1 KGHSH and CDR2 LQKENI. The DNA for the CDR3 is TGTGCCAGCTCACCACGGGGCGGGCTGAACACCGGGGAGCTGTTTTTT. This codes for CASSPRGGLNTGELFF.

This clone has only one observation. This chain joins TRBV6-1 and TRBJ2-7; 7 positions match TRBD1. Trimming took 7 bases from V and 1 from J; bases not matched to a gene: 4. Germline V lookup: CDR1 MNHNS, CDR2 SASEGT. The length of the CDR3 is 13 residues. The CDR3 reads CASKGQVSYEQYF. The CDR3 DNA is TGTGCCAGCAAAGGACAGGTTTCCTACGAGCAGTACTTC.

This sequence joins TRBV18 and TRBJ1-5; D is undetermined. The CDR3 covers 15 residues. V shed 1 base and J shed 6 bases, with 13 bases lying between them. The V gene's germline CDR1 is KGHSH and CDR2 LQKENI. The chain's CDR3 is CASSPQALSGQPQHF. CDR3 nucleotide sequence: TGTGCCAGCTCACCACAGGCTCTTTCCGGTCAGCCCCAGCATTTT.

The chain uses TRBV11-2 and TRBJ2-1, with a tentative D call TRBD1 (5 bases). The germline V gene encodes CDR1 SGHAT and CDR2 FQNNGV. V dropped 5 bases and J dropped 8 bases, with 25 bases sitting between them. The CDR3 is 17 amino acids. The CDR3, as DNA: TGTGCCAGCAGCGCTACTCTCGGCAGGGCCAGTTCTGATGAGCAGTTCTTC. Translating gives CASSATLGRASSDEQFF.

This CDR3 reads CASSMRTAGANVLTF. Here the CDR3 DNA reads TGTGCCAGTAGTATGAGGACGGCTGGGGCCAACGTCCTGACTTTC. The genes are TRBV19 and TRBJ2-6, with D hard to call. This CDR3 spans 15 amino acids. V lost 3 bases and J 2 bases, leaving 8 bases between the germline ends. Germline V CDR1 and CDR2: LNHDA, SQIVND (reference sequence). Using reference TRBV19 and TRBJ2-6 for the parts outside the CDR3, the full variable domain is DGGITQSPKYLFRKEGQNVTLSCEQNLNHDAMYWYRQDPGQGLRLIYYSQIVNDFQKGDIAEGYSVSREKKESFPLTVTSAQKNPTAFYLCASSMRTAGANVLTFGAGSRLTVL.

The chain couples TRBV5-1 to TRBJ2-7; 7 bases are a match to TRBD1. The CDR3 is 15 amino acids. J was trimmed by 2 bases and V by 0 bases; bases with no gene match: 5. CDR1 and CDR2 (germline): SGHRS, YFSETQ. The CDR3 DNA reads as TGCGCCAGCAGCTTGGGCAGGGGGTGGACCTACGAGCAGTACTTC. Translating it yields CASSLGRGWTYEQYF.